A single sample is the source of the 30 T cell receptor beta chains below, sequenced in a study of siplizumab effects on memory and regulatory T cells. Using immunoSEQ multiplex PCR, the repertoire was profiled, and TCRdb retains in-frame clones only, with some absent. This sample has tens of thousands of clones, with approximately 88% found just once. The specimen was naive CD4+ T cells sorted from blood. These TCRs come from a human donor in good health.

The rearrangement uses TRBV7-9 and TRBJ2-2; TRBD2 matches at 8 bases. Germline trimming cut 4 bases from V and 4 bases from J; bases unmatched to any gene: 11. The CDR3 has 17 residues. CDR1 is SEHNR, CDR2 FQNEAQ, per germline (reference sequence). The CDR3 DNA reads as TGTGCCAGCAGCTCACGGCCGGGAGGGCCCAGCACCGGGGAGCTGTTTTTT. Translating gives CASSSRPGGPSTGELFF.

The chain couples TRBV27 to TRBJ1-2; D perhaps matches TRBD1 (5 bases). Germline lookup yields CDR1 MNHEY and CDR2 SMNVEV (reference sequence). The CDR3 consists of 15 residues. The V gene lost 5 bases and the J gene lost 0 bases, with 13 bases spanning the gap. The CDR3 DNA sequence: TGTGCCAGCAGTAGCCAAGGGGAAACTAACTATGGCTACACCTTC. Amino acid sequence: CASSSQGETNYGYTF.

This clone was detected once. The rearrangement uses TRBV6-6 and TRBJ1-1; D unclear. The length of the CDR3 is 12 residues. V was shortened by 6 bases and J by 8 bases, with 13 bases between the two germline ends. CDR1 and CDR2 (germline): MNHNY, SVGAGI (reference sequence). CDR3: CASSSLGVEAFF. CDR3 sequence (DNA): TGTGCCAGCAGCTCCCTCGGGGTCGAAGCTTTCTTT.

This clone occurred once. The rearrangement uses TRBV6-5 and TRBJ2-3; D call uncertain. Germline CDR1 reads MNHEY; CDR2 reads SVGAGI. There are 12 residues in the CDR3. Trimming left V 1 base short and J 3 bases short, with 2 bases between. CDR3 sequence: CASSYWTDTQYF. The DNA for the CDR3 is TGTGCCAGCAGTTACTGGACAGATACGCAGTATTTT.

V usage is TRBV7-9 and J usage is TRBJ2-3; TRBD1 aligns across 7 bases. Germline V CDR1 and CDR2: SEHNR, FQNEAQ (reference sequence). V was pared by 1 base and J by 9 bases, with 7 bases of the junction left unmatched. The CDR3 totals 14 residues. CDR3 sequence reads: CASSLVSRGPTQYF. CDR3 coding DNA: TGTGCCAGCAGCTTAGTTTCAAGGGGGCCGACGCAGTATTTT.

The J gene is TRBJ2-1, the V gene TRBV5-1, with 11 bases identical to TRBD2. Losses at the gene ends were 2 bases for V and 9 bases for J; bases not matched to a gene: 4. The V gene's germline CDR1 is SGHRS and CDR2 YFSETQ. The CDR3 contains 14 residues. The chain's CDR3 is CASSFKLAGVEQFF. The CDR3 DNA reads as TGCGCCAGCAGCTTCAAACTAGCGGGAGTTGAGCAGTTCTTC.

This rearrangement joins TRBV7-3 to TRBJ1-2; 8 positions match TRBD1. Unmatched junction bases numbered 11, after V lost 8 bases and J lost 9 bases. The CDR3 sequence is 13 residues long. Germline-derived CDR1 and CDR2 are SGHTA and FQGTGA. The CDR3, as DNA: TGTGCCAGCGGCTCATCGACAGGGGAGAGCTACACCTTC. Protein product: CASGSSTGESYTF.

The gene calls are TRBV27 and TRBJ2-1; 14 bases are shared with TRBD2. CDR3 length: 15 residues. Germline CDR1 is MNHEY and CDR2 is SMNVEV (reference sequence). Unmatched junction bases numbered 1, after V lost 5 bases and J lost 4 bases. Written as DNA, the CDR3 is TGTGCCAGCAGTGGGACTAGCGGGAGTTACAATGAGCAGTTCTTC. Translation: CASSGTSGSYNEQFF.

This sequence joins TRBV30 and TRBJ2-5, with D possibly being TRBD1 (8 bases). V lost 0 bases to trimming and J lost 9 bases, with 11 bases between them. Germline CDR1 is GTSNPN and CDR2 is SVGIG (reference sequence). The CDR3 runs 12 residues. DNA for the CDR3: TGTGCCTGGAGTGTACAGGGGGGGGCCCAGTACTTC. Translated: CAWSVQGGAQYF. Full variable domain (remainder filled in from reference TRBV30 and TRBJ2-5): SQTIHQWPATLVQPVGSPLSLECTVEGTSNPNLYWYRQAAGRGLQLLFYSVGIGQISSEVPQNLSASRPQDRQFILSSKKLLLSDSGFYLCAWSVQGGAQYFGPGTRLLVL.

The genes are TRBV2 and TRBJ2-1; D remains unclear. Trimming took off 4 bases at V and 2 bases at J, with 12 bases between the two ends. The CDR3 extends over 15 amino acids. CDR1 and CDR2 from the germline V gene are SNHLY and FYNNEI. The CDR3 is CASSGEAAPYNEQFF. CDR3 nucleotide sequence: TGTGCCAGCAGTGGCGAGGCAGCACCCTACAATGAGCAGTTCTTC.

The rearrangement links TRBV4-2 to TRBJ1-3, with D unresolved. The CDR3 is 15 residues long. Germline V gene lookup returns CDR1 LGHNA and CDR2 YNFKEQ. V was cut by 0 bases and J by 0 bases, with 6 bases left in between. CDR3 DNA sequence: TGTGCCAGCAGCCAAGAGGTCCGCTCTGGAAACACCATATATTTT. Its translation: CASSQEVRSGNTIYF.

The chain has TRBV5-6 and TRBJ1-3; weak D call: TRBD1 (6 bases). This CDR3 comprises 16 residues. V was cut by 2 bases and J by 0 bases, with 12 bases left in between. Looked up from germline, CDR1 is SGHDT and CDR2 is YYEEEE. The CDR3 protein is CASSLFGGRSGNTIYF. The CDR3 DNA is TGTGCCAGCAGCTTATTTGGGGGCCGCTCTGGAAACACCATATATTTT.

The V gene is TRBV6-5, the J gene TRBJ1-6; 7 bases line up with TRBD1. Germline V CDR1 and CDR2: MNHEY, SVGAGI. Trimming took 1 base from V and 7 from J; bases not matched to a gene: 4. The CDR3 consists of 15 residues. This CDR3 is CASSYFTGVNSPLHF. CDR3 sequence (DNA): TGTGCCAGCAGTTACTTCACAGGGGTAAATTCACCCCTCCACTTT.

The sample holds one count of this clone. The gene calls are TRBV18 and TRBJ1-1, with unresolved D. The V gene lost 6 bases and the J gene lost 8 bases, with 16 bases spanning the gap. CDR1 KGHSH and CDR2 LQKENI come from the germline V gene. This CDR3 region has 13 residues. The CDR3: CASSTRTAVEAFF. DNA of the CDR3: TGTGCCAGCTCGACGCGGACGGCAGTGGAAGCTTTCTTT.

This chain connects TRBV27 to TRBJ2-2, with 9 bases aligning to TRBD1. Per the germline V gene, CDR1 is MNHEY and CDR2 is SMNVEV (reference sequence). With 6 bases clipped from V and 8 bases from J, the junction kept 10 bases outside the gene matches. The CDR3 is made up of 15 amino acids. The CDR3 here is CASSGITGGLGELFF. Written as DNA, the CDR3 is TGTGCCAGCAGCGGAATCACAGGGGGCTTAGGGGAGCTGTTTTTT.

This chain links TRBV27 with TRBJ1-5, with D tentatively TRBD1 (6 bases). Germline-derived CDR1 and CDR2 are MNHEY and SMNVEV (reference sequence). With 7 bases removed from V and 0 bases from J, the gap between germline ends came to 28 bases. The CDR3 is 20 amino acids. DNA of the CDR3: TGTGCCAGCATGTCCTTTACTCGGGGTGAGGGGGAACATAGCAATCAGCCCCAGCATTTT. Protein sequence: CASMSFTRGEGEHSNQPQHF.

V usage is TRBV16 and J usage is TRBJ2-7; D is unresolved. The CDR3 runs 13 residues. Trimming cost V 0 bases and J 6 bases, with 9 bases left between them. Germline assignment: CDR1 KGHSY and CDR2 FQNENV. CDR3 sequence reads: CASSQSRASEQYF. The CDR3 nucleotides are TGTGCCAGCAGCCAATCACGAGCATCCGAGCAGTACTTC.

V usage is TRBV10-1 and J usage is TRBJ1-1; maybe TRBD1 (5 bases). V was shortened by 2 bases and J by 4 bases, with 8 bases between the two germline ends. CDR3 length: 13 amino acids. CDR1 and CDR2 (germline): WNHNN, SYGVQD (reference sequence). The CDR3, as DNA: TGCGCCAGCAGTGAGCAGGGAAGCACTGAAGCTTTCTTT. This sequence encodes CASSEQGSTEAFF.

CDR3 sequence (DNA): TGTGCCAGCAGCCCCGGGACAGGGGGCCCAGATACGCAGTATTTT. Translating it yields CASSPGTGGPDTQYF. The chain joins TRBV9 to TRBJ2-3, with 12 bases lining up with TRBD1. The CDR3 spans 15 residues. In germline, CDR1 is SGDLS, CDR2 YYNGEE. The V segment lost 4 bases and the J segment 4 bases; nucleotides outside the gene matches: 4.

DNA for the CDR3: TGTGCCAGCAGATTCCGACTTGGAACAGATACGCAGTATTTT. Protein: CASRFRLGTDTQYF. The rearrangement links TRBV7-3 to TRBJ2-3; D uncertain. The CDR3 totals 14 residues. Germline values: CDR1 SGHTA, CDR2 FQGTGA. The ends were cut back, 6 bases at V and 3 bases at J, with 13 bases in the middle.

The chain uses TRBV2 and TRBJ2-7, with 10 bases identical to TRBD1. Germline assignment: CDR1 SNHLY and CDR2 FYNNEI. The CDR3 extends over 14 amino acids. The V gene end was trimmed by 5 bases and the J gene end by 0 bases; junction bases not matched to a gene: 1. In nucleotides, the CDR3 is TGTGCCAGCAGTCGACAGGGGGCCTCCTACGAGCAGTACTTC. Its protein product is CASSRQGASYEQYF.

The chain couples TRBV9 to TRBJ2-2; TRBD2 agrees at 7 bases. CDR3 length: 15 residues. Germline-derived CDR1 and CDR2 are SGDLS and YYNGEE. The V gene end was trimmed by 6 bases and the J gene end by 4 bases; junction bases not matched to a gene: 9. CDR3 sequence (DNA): TGTGCCAGCAAGTCGGGAGGCCGGGGCACCGGGGAGCTGTTTTTT. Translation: CASKSGGRGTGELFF.

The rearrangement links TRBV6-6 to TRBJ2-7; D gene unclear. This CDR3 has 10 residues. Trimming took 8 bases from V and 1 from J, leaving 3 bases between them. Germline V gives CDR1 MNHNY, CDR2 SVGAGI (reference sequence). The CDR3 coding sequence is TGTGCCAGCGGTTCCTACGAGCAGTACTTC. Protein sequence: CASGSYEQYF.

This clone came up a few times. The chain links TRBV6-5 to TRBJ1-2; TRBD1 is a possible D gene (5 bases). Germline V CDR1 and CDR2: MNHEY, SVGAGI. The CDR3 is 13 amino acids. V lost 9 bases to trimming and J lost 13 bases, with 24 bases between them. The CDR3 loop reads CASWTNNIPVSTF. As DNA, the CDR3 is TGTGCCAGTTGGACAAACAACATCCCGGTGAGCACCTTC.

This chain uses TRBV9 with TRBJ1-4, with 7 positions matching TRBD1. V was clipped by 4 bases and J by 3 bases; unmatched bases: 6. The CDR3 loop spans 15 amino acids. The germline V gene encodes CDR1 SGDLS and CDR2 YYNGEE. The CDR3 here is CASSPSTGPNEKLFF. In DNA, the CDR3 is TGTGCCAGCAGCCCGTCGACAGGGCCTAATGAAAAACTGTTTTTT.

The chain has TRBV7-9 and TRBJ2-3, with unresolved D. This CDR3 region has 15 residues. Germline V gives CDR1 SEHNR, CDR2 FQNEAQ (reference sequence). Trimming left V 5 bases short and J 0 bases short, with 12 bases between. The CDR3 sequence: CASSRHVPSTDTQYF. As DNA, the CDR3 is TGTGCCAGCAGCCGCCACGTGCCTAGCACAGATACGCAGTATTTT.

The CDR3 loop is CASSPLLAANTGELFF. For the CDR3, the DNA is TGTGCCAGCTCACCACTTCTAGCGGCTAACACCGGGGAGCTGTTTTTT. V is TRBV18 and J is TRBJ2-2; 7 positions match TRBD2. Germline CDR1 is KGHSH and CDR2 is LQKENI. The CDR3 is made up of 16 amino acids. V trimming: 1 base; J trimming: 2 bases; junction bases outside the gene matches: 4.

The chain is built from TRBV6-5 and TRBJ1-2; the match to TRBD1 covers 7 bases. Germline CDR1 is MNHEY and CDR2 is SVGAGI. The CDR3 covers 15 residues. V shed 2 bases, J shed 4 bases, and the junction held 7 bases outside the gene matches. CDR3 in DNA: TGTGCCAGCAGTTACGAAGGGCAGGGGGTCTATGGCTACACCTTC. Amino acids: CASSYEGQGVYGYTF.

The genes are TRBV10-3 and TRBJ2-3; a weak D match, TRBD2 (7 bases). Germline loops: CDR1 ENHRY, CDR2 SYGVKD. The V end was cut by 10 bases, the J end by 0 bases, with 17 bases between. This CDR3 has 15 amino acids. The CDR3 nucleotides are TGTGCCACCGGGGGGCCTACCTCTAGCACAGATACGCAGTATTTT. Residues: CATGGPTSSTDTQYF.

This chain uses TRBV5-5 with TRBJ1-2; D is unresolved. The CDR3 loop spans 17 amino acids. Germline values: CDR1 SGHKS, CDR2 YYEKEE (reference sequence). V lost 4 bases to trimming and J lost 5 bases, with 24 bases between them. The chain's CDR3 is CASSPMDTLALLYGYTF. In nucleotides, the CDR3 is TGTGCCAGCAGCCCCATGGATACCTTGGCCCTCCTGTATGGCTACACCTTC.